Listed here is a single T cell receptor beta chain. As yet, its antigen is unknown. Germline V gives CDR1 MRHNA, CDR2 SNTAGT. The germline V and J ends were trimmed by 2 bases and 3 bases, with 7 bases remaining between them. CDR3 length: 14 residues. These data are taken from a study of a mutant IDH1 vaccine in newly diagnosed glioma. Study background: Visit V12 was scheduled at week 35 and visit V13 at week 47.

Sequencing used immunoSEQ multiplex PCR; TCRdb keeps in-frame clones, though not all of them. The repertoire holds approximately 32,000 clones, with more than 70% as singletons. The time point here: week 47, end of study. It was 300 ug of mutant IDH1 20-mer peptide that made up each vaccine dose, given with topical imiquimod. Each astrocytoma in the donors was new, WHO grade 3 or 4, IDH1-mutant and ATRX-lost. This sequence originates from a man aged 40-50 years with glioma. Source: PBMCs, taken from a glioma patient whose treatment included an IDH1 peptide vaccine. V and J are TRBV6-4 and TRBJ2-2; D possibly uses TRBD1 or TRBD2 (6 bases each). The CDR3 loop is CASSDGGHTGELFF. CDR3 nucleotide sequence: TGTGCCAGCAGTGACGGGGGGCACACCGGGGAGCTGTTTTTT.